Below, one T cell receptor beta chain is given with its context. As it was prepared, the TCRbeta library received unique molecular identifiers. TCRdb called the PCR reads again in MiXCR, with one record for every CDR3 protein. The data show approximately 340,000 distinct CDR3 sequences, about a tenth seen once. The data originate from a study of T-cell reconstitution after alpha-beta-depleted transplantation in children. The ends were cut back, 0 bases at V and 4 bases at J, with 13 bases in the middle. The germline gives CDR1 LNHDA, CDR2 SQIVND (reference sequence). This CDR3 has 15 amino acids. The chain is built from TRBV19 and TRBJ2-7; D may be TRBD1 (5 bases). The source is a human donor who donated a stem cell graft to a child with acute lymphoblastic leukemia. The sequencing used PBMCs from the stem cell graft donor, collected from the stem cell graft. The CDR3, as DNA: TGTGCCAGTAGTATAGATCTGGCAGGACAATACGAGCAGTACTTC. This gives the protein CASSIDLAGQYEQYF.